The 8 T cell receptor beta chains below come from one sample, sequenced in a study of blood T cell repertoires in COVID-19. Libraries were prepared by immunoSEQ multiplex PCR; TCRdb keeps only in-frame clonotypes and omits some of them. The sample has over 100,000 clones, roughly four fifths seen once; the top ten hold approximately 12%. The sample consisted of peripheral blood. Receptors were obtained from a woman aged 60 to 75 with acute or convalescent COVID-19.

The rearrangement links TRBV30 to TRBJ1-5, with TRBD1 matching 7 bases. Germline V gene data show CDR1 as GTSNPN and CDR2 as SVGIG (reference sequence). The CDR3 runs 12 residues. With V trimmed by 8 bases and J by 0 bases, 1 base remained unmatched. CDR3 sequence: CAGTDSNQPQHF. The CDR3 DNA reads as TGTGCCGGGACAGATAGCAATCAGCCCCAGCATTTT. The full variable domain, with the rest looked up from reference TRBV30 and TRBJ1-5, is SQTIHQWPATLVQPVGSPLSLECTVEGTSNPNLYWYRQAAGRGLQLLFYSVGIGQISSEVPQNLSASRPQDRQFILSSKKLLLSDSGFYLCAGTDSNQPQHFGDGTRLSIL.

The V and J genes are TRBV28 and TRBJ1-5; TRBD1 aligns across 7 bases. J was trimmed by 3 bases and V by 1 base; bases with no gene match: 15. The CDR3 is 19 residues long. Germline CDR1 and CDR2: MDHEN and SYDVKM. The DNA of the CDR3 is TGTGCCAGCAGTTTATTCTTCGACGACAGGGTGGGTTCCAATCAGCCCCAGCATTTT. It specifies CASSLFFDDRVGSNQPQHF.

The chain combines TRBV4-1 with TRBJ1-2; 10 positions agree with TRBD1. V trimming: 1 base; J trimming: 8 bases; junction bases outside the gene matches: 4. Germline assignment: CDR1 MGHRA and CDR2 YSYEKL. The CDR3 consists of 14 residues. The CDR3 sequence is CASSQGTGGSGYTF. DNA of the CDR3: TGCGCCAGCAGCCAAGGGACAGGGGGATCAGGCTACACCTTC.

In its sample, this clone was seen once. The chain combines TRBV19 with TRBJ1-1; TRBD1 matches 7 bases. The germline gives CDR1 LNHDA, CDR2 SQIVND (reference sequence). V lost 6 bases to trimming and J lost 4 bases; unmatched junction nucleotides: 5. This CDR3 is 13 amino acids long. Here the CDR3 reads CASRRGRSTEAFF. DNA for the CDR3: TGTGCCAGTAGGAGGGGGCGCAGCACTGAAGCTTTCTTT.

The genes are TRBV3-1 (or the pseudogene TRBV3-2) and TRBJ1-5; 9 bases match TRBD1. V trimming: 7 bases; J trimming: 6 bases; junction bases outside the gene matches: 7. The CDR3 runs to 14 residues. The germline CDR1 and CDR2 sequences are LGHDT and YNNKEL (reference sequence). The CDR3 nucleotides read TGTGCCAGCACCATGGGGACAGGGCCTCAGCCCCAGCATTTT. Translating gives CASTMGTGPQPQHF.

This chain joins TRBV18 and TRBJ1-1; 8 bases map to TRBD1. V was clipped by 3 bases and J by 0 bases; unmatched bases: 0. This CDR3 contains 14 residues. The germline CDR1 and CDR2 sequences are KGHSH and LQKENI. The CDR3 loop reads CASSPDRVNTEAFF. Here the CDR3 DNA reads TGTGCCAGCTCACCGGACAGGGTGAACACTGAAGCTTTCTTT.

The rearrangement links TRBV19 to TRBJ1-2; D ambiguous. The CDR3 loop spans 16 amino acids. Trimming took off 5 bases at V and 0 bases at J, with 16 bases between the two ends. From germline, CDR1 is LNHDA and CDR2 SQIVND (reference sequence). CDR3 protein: CASSSPVGGANYGYTF. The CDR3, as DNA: TGTGCCAGTAGTTCCCCGGTGGGAGGCGCTAACTATGGCTACACCTTC.

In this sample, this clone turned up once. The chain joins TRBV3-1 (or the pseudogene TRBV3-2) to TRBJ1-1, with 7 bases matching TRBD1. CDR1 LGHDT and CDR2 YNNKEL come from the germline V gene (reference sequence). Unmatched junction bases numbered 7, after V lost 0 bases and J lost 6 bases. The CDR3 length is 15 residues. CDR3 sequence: CASSQDSRGIPEAFF. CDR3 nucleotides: TGTGCCAGCAGCCAAGACAGCAGGGGGATCCCTGAAGCTTTCTTT.